Each of the 10 T cell receptor beta chains below was sequenced from the same sample in a study of cytomegalovirus exposure and HLA in healthy donors. The method was immunoSEQ multiplex PCR; TCRdb's version includes in-frame clones alone and lacks a portion of them. The data show around 240,000 clones, around 87% seen once. The specimen was PBMCs. These receptors all come from a woman aged 18-35 years in good health and CMV-seronegative.

This chain links TRBV29-1 with TRBJ2-1, with a possible D match to TRBD2 (5 bases). V was shortened by 2 bases and J by 5 bases, with 16 bases between the two germline ends. Germline loops: CDR1 SQVTM, CDR2 ANQGSEA. This CDR3 contains 15 residues. CDR3 in DNA: TGCAGCGTTGAACCCTCGAGGGCAGGACACAATGAGCAGTTCTTC. It is translated as CSVEPSRAGHNEQFF.

This sequence joins TRBV2 and TRBJ1-1, with 7 bases matching TRBD1. Looked up from germline, CDR1 is SNHLY and CDR2 is FYNNEI. The ends lost 3 bases at V and 5 bases at J; junction bases unmatched: 9. The CDR3 contains 15 residues. CDR3 protein: CASSEASRGRTEAFF. DNA for the CDR3: TGTGCCAGCAGTGAGGCAAGCAGGGGGAGGACTGAAGCTTTCTTT.

The gene calls are TRBV25-1 and TRBJ2-1, with D possibly being TRBD1 (6 bases). Germline V gene data show CDR1 as MGHDK and CDR2 as SYGVNS. The CDR3 is made up of 15 amino acids. The V end lost 2 bases, the J end lost 5 bases, and 13 bases lay between the germline ends. In DNA, the CDR3 is TGTGCCAGCAGTGAAGGACCAGGGGTCGACAATGAGCAGTTCTTC. This sequence encodes CASSEGPGVDNEQFF.

The V and J genes are TRBV19 and TRBJ2-5; 7 nucleotides agree with TRBD1. Trimming took 2 bases from V and 2 from J; bases not matched to a gene: 8. The V gene's germline CDR1 is LNHDA and CDR2 SQIVND (reference sequence). This CDR3 is built from 16 residues. CDR3 loop: CASSIPPRTGQETQYF. The CDR3 DNA sequence: TGTGCCAGTAGTATACCCCCCAGGACAGGACAAGAGACCCAGTACTTC.

The chain combines TRBV18 with TRBJ1-6; possibly TRBD1 for D (5 bases). V was pared by 3 bases and J by 6 bases, with 12 bases between. Looked up from germline, CDR1 is KGHSH and CDR2 is LQKENI. This CDR3 region has 15 residues. The CDR3 protein is CASSPQGTFNSPLHF. CDR3 sequence (DNA): TGTGCCAGCTCACCGCAGGGAACTTTTAATTCACCCCTCCACTTT.

This chain uses TRBV29-1 with TRBJ1-2; 11 bases map to TRBD1. Per germline, CDR1 SQVTM and CDR2 ANQGSEA. The CDR3 runs 13 residues. The trim removed 7 bases at V and 8 bases at J, leaving 9 bases unmatched. CDR3 loop: CSGRTGGSEGYTF. CDR3 nucleotides: TGCAGCGGGCGGACAGGGGGCTCTGAAGGCTACACCTTC.

The chain uses TRBV9 and TRBJ1-2; TRBD1 agrees at 9 bases. The CDR3 length is 13 residues. The germline gives CDR1 SGDLS, CDR2 YYNGEE. The ends lost 5 bases at V and 8 bases at J; junction bases unmatched: 7. CDR3 nucleotide sequence: TGTGCCAGCAGAGACAGGACAGGGGTAGGCTACACCTTC. Translating it yields CASRDRTGVGYTF.

This clone was seen a single time. The CDR3 nucleotides are TGTGCCAGCACGAAACTAGCGGGCAGCACAGATACGCAGTATTTT. Its translation: CASTKLAGSTDTQYF. The chain couples TRBV25-1 to TRBJ2-3; 9 bases line up with TRBD2. J lost 0 bases, V lost 7 bases, and 5 bases had no gene match. The CDR3 extends over 15 amino acids. Germline V lookup: CDR1 MGHDK, CDR2 SYGVNS.

The chain has TRBV9 and TRBJ2-2; D is unclear. V was shortened by 4 bases and J by 7 bases, with 8 bases between the two germline ends. Germline loops: CDR1 SGDLS, CDR2 YYNGEE. This CDR3 is 12 amino acids long. The CDR3 loop reads CASSPGGGELFF. In DNA, the CDR3 is TGTGCCAGCAGCCCCGGTGGCGGGGAGCTGTTTTTT.

The chain has TRBV7-9 and TRBJ1-5; 10 bases agree with TRBD1. Per the germline V gene, CDR1 is SEHNR and CDR2 is FQNEAQ (reference sequence). V was pared by 6 bases and J by 4 bases, with 3 bases of the junction left unmatched. The CDR3 loop spans 14 amino acids. CDR3 residues: CASSLDRGNQPQHF. CDR3 DNA: TGTGCCAGCAGTTTGGACAGGGGGAATCAGCCCCAGCATTTT.